The 29 T cell receptor beta chains below come from one sample, sequenced in a study of cytotoxic CD8 clonotypes in ibrutinib-treated CLL (dated by TCRdb to the early 2020s). The receptor library was made with the immunoSEQ multiplex PCR assay. The immuneACCESS repertoire file appears here via TCRdb, limited to in-frame rearrangements. These files lack a portion of the clones; in checked studies, under half of the deficit traces to unresolved V genes, and the cause of the others is not known. Within this sample are some 84,000 clones, with just over 85% of them counted one time only. The ten largest clonotypes hold 5% to 6% of the sample. This specimen was PBMCs, taken before ibrutinib treatment. These receptors all come from a human donor with chronic lymphocytic leukemia.

In the case of this clone: One end of the junction is discordant with germline, which a read error may explain. The genes are TRBV5-6 and TRBJ2-7; D ambiguous. The germline gives CDR1 SGHDT, CDR2 YYEEEE. CDR3 length: 16 residues. The CDR3 region has the DNA TGTGCCAGCACCTTGTTTCTGGGCTCCCAGTCCTACGAGCAGTACTTC. It specifies CASTLFLGSQSYEQYF.

The sample holds a few counts of this clone. The chain combines TRBV5-6 with TRBJ2-7; D is possibly TRBD2 (6 bases). Germline V CDR1 and CDR2: SGHDT, YYEEEE. Trimming pared 4 bases from V and 0 bases from J, leaving 20 bases between. CDR3 length: 17 residues. CDR3 DNA sequence: TGTGCCAGCAGCCTGGGACTTTACTACCTCAGCTCCTACGAGCAGTACTTC. Its protein is CASSLGLYYLSSYEQYF.

The chain combines TRBV28 with TRBJ2-7; 8 positions agree with TRBD2. V shed 6 bases and J 5 bases; nucleotides not matched to a gene: 15. The germline V gene has CDR1 MDHEN and CDR2 SYDVKM. This CDR3 has 16 amino acids. The CDR3 DNA reads TGTGCCAGCAGCCTTCTGATTGTAAGCGGGAGCAACGAGCAGTACTTC. Its protein is CASSLLIVSGSNEQYF. Full variable domain (remainder filled in from reference TRBV28 and TRBJ2-7): DVKVTQSSRYLVKRTGEKVFLECVQDMDHENMFWYRQDPGLGLRLIYFSYDVKMKEKGDIPEGYSVSREKKERFSLILESASTNQTSMYLCASSLLIVSGSNEQYFGPGTRLTVT.

With regard to this clone: One end of the junction varies from germline; a read error may be responsible. V is TRBV5-1 and J is TRBJ2-1; 8 bases map to TRBD2. Germline values: CDR1 SGHRS, CDR2 YFSETQ. This CDR3 is 14 amino acids long. The CDR3 DNA reads TGCGCCAGCAGCTTTGTAGCGGGGTACAGTGAGCAGTTCTTC. Its translation: CASSFVAGYSEQFF.

The chain carries TRBV5-6 and TRBJ2-3, with no clear D. The ends were cut back, 1 base at V and 0 bases at J, with 12 bases in the middle. Germline V CDR1 and CDR2: SGHDT, YYEEEE. This CDR3 region has 16 residues. The CDR3 reads CASSLRGSTSTDTQYF. CDR3 bases: TGTGCCAGCAGCTTGCGTGGTAGTACTAGCACAGATACGCAGTATTTT.

This rearrangement joins TRBV7-6 to TRBJ2-1; maybe TRBD2 (5 bases). The germline V and J ends were trimmed by 4 bases and 6 bases, with 13 bases remaining between them. The length of the CDR3 is 14 residues. Germline lookup yields CDR1 SGHVS and CDR2 FNYEAQ. The CDR3 coding sequence is TGTGCCAGCAGCTCCCGCCCTACTAGCAATGAGCAGTTCTTC. It translates to CASSSRPTSNEQFF.

The CDR3 region has the DNA TGTGCCAGCAGCTTAGTCCGGGGGGCCAATGAGCAGTTCTTC. Amino acid sequence: CASSLVRGANEQFF. The V call is TRBV11-2, the J call TRBJ2-1; perhaps TRBD2 as D (7 bases). The CDR3 is 14 amino acids. From germline, CDR1 is SGHAT and CDR2 FQNNGV. The ends were cut back, 1 base at V and 6 bases at J, with 10 bases in the middle.

This chain joins TRBV30 and TRBJ2-1; TRBD2 matches at 11 bases. V trimming: 0 bases; J trimming: 7 bases; junction bases outside the gene matches: 11. This CDR3 region has 17 residues. The germline V gene encodes CDR1 GTSNPN and CDR2 SVGIG (reference sequence). CDR3 loop: CAWSVVSSGRWGNEQFF. CDR3 bases: TGTGCCTGGAGTGTAGTCTCTAGCGGGAGGTGGGGAAATGAGCAGTTCTTC. The variable domain in full, completed from reference TRBV30 and TRBJ2-1, reads SQTIHQWPATLVQPVGSPLSLECTVEGTSNPNLYWYRQAAGRGLQLLFYSVGIGQISSEVPQNLSASRPQDRQFILSSKKLLLSDSGFYLCAWSVVSSGRWGNEQFFGPGTRLTVL.

The chain is built from TRBV7-9 and TRBJ2-1; D gene ambiguous. CDR3 length: 12 residues. V lost 1 base, J lost 7 bases, and 5 bases lay in between. CDR1 is SEHNR and CDR2 is FQNEAQ in the germline V gene (reference sequence). The CDR3 sequence is CASSLVLNEQFF. Here the CDR3 DNA reads TGTGCCAGCAGCTTAGTACTTAATGAGCAGTTCTTC.

This chain joins TRBV10-3 and TRBJ2-5, with 7 positions matching TRBD2. The V gene end was trimmed by 8 bases and the J gene end by 2 bases; junction bases not matched to a gene: 5. This CDR3 is built from 13 residues. Germline V gene lookup returns CDR1 ENHRY and CDR2 SYGVKD. The CDR3 protein is CAIRSAGQETQYF. CDR3 bases: TGTGCCATCCGATCAGCGGGGCAAGAGACCCAGTACTTC.

This clone was picked up a small number of times. The chain uses TRBV7-9 and TRBJ2-1; the match to TRBD2 covers 7 bases. Trimming cost V 5 bases and J 0 bases; bases outside gene matches: 7. This CDR3 comprises 16 residues. CDR1 is SEHNR and CDR2 is FQNEAQ in the germline V gene (reference sequence). CDR3 in amino acids: CASSEASGSSYNEQFF. Here the CDR3 DNA reads TGTGCCAGCAGCGAAGCTAGCGGAAGCTCCTACAATGAGCAGTTCTTC. The full variable domain, with the rest looked up from reference TRBV7-9 and TRBJ2-1, is DTGVSQNPRHKITKRGQNVTFRCDPISEHNRLYWYRQTLGQGPEFLTYFQNEAQLEKSRLLSDRFSAERPKGSFSTLEIQRTEQGDSAMYLCASSEASGSSYNEQFFGPGTRLTVL.

As regards this clone: Its ends do not fully match the called genes, so a read error is possible. The genes are TRBV5-1 and TRBJ1-2, with 8 nucleotides matching TRBD1. CDR1 and CDR2 (germline): SGHRS, YFSETQ. The CDR3 spans 14 residues. This CDR3 reads CASSLAGQGTPGAF. The CDR3 region has the DNA TGCGCCAGCAGCTTGGCAGGACAGGGAACCCCTGGCGCCTTC.

The gene calls are TRBV20-1 and TRBJ2-3, with D hard to call. The V gene's germline CDR1 is DFQATT and CDR2 SNEGSKA (reference sequence). The CDR3 runs to 11 residues. V was trimmed by 3 bases and J by 6 bases, leaving 7 bases between them. This CDR3 is CSASPLDTQYF. CDR3 nucleotide sequence: TGCAGTGCTAGCCCCCTGGATACGCAGTATTTT.

This clone has only a few counts. The chain joins TRBV7-2 to TRBJ2-5; D call uncertain. Germline values: CDR1 SGHTA, CDR2 FQGNSA. The CDR3 is 14 amino acids. Trimming took 5 bases from V and 5 from J, leaving 15 bases between them. The CDR3, as DNA: TGTGCCAGCAGCCCCGCCCGAAGGGCGGAGACCCAGTACTTC. Amino acid sequence: CASSPARRAETQYF.

The gene calls are TRBV5-1 and TRBJ1-2; D is unclear. The V gene's germline CDR1 is SGHRS and CDR2 YFSETQ. The CDR3 is 12 amino acids. V was cut by 4 bases and J by 4 bases, with 8 bases left in between. Written as DNA, the CDR3 is TGCGCCAGCAGCCCGGATTTCTATGGCTACACCTTC. Translation gives CASSPDFYGYTF.

The rearrangement uses TRBV28 and TRBJ2-1, with TRBD1 matching 10 bases. Trimming took 3 bases from V and 6 from J; bases not matched to a gene: 14. Germline CDR1 MDHEN, CDR2 SYDVKM. This CDR3 has 18 amino acids. CDR3 in DNA: TGTGCCAGCAGTTTCTCCAAAGCACCGGGACAGGGGCCCAATGAGCAGTTCTTC. Protein product: CASSFSKAPGQGPNEQFF.

This clone occurred a few times. The chain joins TRBV6-5 to TRBJ1-2, with no clear D. The CDR3 has 12 amino acids. Trimming shortened V by 5 bases and J by 4 bases, and 8 bases separated the two germline ends. Germline assignment: CDR1 MNHEY and CDR2 SVGAGI. The CDR3 is CASSASAYGYTF. CDR3 nucleotide sequence: TGTGCCAGCAGTGCTAGTGCCTATGGCTACACCTTC.

The genes are TRBV5-1 and TRBJ1-2; D unclear. The CDR3 sequence is 16 residues long. With 0 bases removed from V and 3 bases from J, the gap between germline ends came to 15 bases. CDR1 and CDR2 from the germline V gene are SGHRS and YFSETQ. Written as DNA, the CDR3 is TGCGCCAGCAGCTTGGAGCCGACGAGCTCCTACTATGGCTACACCTTC. This translates into CASSLEPTSSYYGYTF. Supplemented by reference TRBV5-1 and TRBJ1-2, the full variable domain reads KAGVTQTPRYLIKTRGQQVTLSCSPISGHRSVSWYQQTPGQGLQFLFEYFSETQRNKGNFPGRFSGRQFSNSRSEMNVSTLELGDSALYLCASSLEPTSSYYGYTFGSGTRLTVV.

This chain uses TRBV7-9 with TRBJ2-1; TRBD2 aligns across 10 bases. CDR1 is SEHNR, CDR2 FQNEAQ, per germline (reference sequence). The CDR3 consists of 14 residues. J gave up 6 bases and V 3 bases, and 2 bases lay outside the gene matches. CDR3 sequence: CASSLGLAFNEQFF. The CDR3 nucleotides read TGTGCCAGCAGCTTGGGACTAGCGTTCAATGAGCAGTTCTTC.

CDR3 sequence (DNA): TGTGCCAGCTCCGGACGGGACTTGGTCTACGAGCAGTACTTC. This encodes CASSGRDLVYEQYF. This chain uses TRBV5-6 with TRBJ2-7, with D possibly matching TRBD2 (6 bases). V lost 7 bases, J lost 3 bases, and 17 bases lay in between. Germline CDR1 SGHDT, CDR2 YYEEEE. The CDR3 is 14 amino acids.

The chain employs TRBV29-1 and TRBJ2-1; D gene ambiguous. CDR1 SQVTM and CDR2 ANQGSEA come from the germline V gene. This CDR3 spans 16 amino acids. Between the trimmed V and J ends, which lost 0 bases and 0 bases, there was a span of 12 bases. The CDR3 is CSVEEGNPISYNEQFF. For the CDR3, the DNA is TGCAGCGTTGAAGAAGGAAATCCAATCTCCTACAATGAGCAGTTCTTC.

CDR3 DNA: TGTGCCAGCAGTTACTCGGAGGACAGGGATAATGAAAAACTGTTTTTT. It translates to CASSYSEDRDNEKLFF. The chain combines TRBV6-5 with TRBJ1-4, with 8 positions matching TRBD1. Per the germline V gene, CDR1 is MNHEY and CDR2 is SVGAGI. V was pared by 0 bases and J by 4 bases, with 4 bases of the junction left unmatched. There are 16 residues in the CDR3.

The CDR3 DNA follows: TGTGCCAGCAGCAGGACTAGCGGGAGTGGAGAGACCCAGTACTTC. Protein: CASSRTSGSGETQYF. The chain couples TRBV7-9 to TRBJ2-5, with 13 bases lining up with TRBD2. Trimming at V came to 5 bases and at J to 4 bases, leaving 4 bases not matched to a gene. The CDR3 sequence is 15 residues long. Germline CDR1 SEHNR, CDR2 FQNEAQ (reference sequence).

V and J are TRBV4-2 and TRBJ2-2; D call uncertain. The length of the CDR3 is 16 residues. The germline V and J ends were trimmed by 3 bases and 3 bases, with 14 bases remaining between them. Germline CDR1 reads LGHNA; CDR2 reads YNFKEQ. CDR3 sequence reads: CASSHGTNVDTGELFF. The CDR3 DNA is TGTGCCAGCAGCCATGGCACAAATGTGGACACCGGGGAGCTGTTTTTT.

The rearrangement joins TRBV10-2 to TRBJ1-1; D uncertain. V lost 10 bases and J 6 bases, leaving 21 bases between the germline ends. CDR1 WSHSY and CDR2 SAAADI come from the germline V gene. This CDR3 has 14 amino acids. The CDR3 DNA reads TGCGCCACCGACGATCCCTCTTACTACGCTGAAGCTTTCTTT. It specifies CATDDPSYYAEAFF.

This chain joins TRBV11-3 and TRBJ2-1, with TRBD1 identical over 8 bases. V trimming: 6 bases; J trimming: 1 base; junction bases outside the gene matches: 11. The CDR3 sequence is 17 residues long. Per germline, CDR1 SGHNT and CDR2 YENEEA. The DNA for the CDR3 is TGTGCCAGCAGTCTTACTCCAGGGGGCGCATCCTACAATGAGCAGTTCTTC. Translated, it gives CASSLTPGGASYNEQFF.

The chain has TRBV6-1 and TRBJ1-1; a weak D match, TRBD1 (6 bases). The CDR3 contains 13 residues. Looked up from germline, CDR1 is MNHNS and CDR2 is SASEGT. Trimming took 6 bases from V and 1 from J, leaving 9 bases between them. The CDR3 here is CASSVQGNTEAFF. CDR3 DNA: TGTGCCAGCAGCGTACAGGGGAACACTGAAGCTTTCTTT.

This chain joins TRBV7-8 and TRBJ2-1; D is possibly TRBD2 (7 bases). The germline V gene has CDR1 SGHVS and CDR2 FQNEAQ. V was pared by 6 bases and J by 4 bases, with 22 bases between. The CDR3 is 17 amino acids. The CDR3 DNA is TGTGCCAGCAGGCAGAAGGTCGGACTAGGGGGATACAATGAGCAGTTCTTC. Its translation is CASRQKVGLGGYNEQFF.

This rearrangement joins TRBV7-3 to TRBJ2-3; no clear D. The V and J ends lost 5 bases and 2 bases respectively, with 8 bases between them. The CDR3 is made up of 13 amino acids. The V gene's germline CDR1 is SGHTA and CDR2 FQGTGA. Written as DNA, the CDR3 is TGTGCCAGCAGCCGCGACAACACAGATACGCAGTATTTT. The encoded protein is CASSRDNTDTQYF.